This T cell receptor (beta chain) was identified in a study of response to subunit inactivated influenza vaccine. Study outcomes and limitations: That few new T cells are recruited by each seasonal influenza vaccination was the authors' suggestion.

V was pared by 1 base and J by 6 bases, with 13 bases between. There are 15 residues in the CDR3. Germline values: CDR1 MNHNS, CDR2 SASEGT. There are a few counts of this clonotype. Its matching antigen is unknown. One entry per CDR3 protein, called by TCRdb with MiXCR from the RT-PCR reads. The sample has about 500,000 distinct CDR3 sequences; approximately 16% are singletons. This chain links TRBV6-1 with TRBJ1-5; D unresolved. The sequenced sample was CD4+ T cells sorted from PBMCs, obtained 23 months after vaccination. The source of this sequence is a man between 50 and 69 years old who received an inactivated influenza vaccine. DNA of the CDR3: TGTGCCAGCAGTGAAGTACACCTATCCGGTCAGCCCCAGCATTTT. This translates into CASSEVHLSGQPQHF.